The 23 T cell receptor beta chains listed next were all sequenced from one sample in a study of glioma-infiltrating T cells. Amplification of TCR alpha and beta CDR3 regions from RNA used iRepertoire nested multiplex PCR. TCRdb re-derived calls from the multiplex PCR reads in MiXCR, one entry per CDR3 protein. The sample yields about 130,000 distinct CDR3 sequences, approximately 24% seen once. The sequencing sample was made of glioma tissue, nonneoplastic brain tissue, or PBMCs (not recorded which). The receptor source for this set is a human donor with low-grade glioma or glioblastoma, undergoing nonglioma brain surgery, or in good health (not recorded which).

This clonotype occurred a few times. J is TRBJ2-3 and V is TRBV24-1; D possibly uses TRBD1 or TRBD2 (6 bases each). The V and J ends lost 11 bases and 3 bases respectively, with 14 bases between them. Germline V gene lookup returns CDR1 KGHDR and CDR2 SFDVKD. This CDR3 region has 13 residues. The CDR3 DNA reads as TGTGCCATCGGGGGCGGGGAGACAGATACGCAGTATTTT. Protein sequence: CAIGGGETDTQYF.

This clonotype has at least ten counts. CDR3 residues: CASSLAGGQRDTQYF. CDR3 in DNA: TGTGCCAGCAGCTTAGCGGGGGGGCAGAGAGATACGCAGTATTTT. The chain employs TRBV7-6 and TRBJ2-3; weak D call: TRBD2 (7 bases). Germline lookup yields CDR1 SGHVS and CDR2 FNYEAQ. This CDR3 has 15 amino acids. Trimming left V 0 bases short and J 5 bases short, with 12 bases between.

This clonotype was observed a few times. The genes are TRBV2 and TRBJ2-5; 8 bases map to TRBD1. The germline V gene has CDR1 SNHLY and CDR2 FYNNEI. CDR3 length: 14 residues. V lost 7 bases, J lost 2 bases, and 6 bases stayed unmatched. The CDR3 reads CASTPGQEQETQYF. The CDR3 region has the DNA TGTGCCAGCACCCCGGGACAGGAGCAAGAGACCCAGTACTTC.

The V and J genes are TRBV20-1 and TRBJ2-1; TRBD2 matches 8 bases. Germline-derived CDR1 and CDR2 are DFQATT and SNEGSKA (reference sequence). The trim removed 1 base at V and 5 bases at J, leaving 7 bases unmatched. CDR3 length: 15 amino acids. Here the CDR3 DNA reads TGCAGTGCTAGAGCAATAGCGGGGTCTGACAATGAGCAGTTCTTC. Translated, it gives CSARAIAGSDNEQFF.

In this sample, this clonotype turned up a few times. The J gene is TRBJ1-1, the V gene TRBV6-2 or TRBV6-3; D possibly corresponds to TRBD1 (6 bases). The CDR3 is made up of 15 amino acids. The V and J ends lost 0 bases and 7 bases respectively, with 15 bases between them. Germline CDR1 is MNHEY and CDR2 is SVGEGT. CDR3 sequence reads: CASSYSRGGDGEAFF. The CDR3 DNA sequence: TGTGCCAGCAGTTACTCGAGAGGGGGGGACGGTGAAGCTTTCTTT.

This clonotype has only a few counts. This chain connects TRBV7-2 to TRBJ2-2; 7 bases fit TRBD2. J lost 4 bases, V lost 2 bases, and 7 bases had no gene match. The CDR3 is 16 amino acids. Germline V gives CDR1 SGHTA, CDR2 FQGNSA. CDR3 coding DNA: TGTGCCAGCAGCTTATTCCCAGGGAGGGGCACCGGGGAGCTGTTTTTT. Its protein is CASSLFPGRGTGELFF. The complete variable domain, with remaining parts taken from reference TRBV7-2 and TRBJ2-2, reads GAGVSQSPSNKVTEKGKDVELRCDPISGHTALYWYRQSLGQGLEFLIYFQGNSAPDKSGLPSDRFSAERTGGSVSTLTIQRTQQEDSAVYLCASSLFPGRGTGELFFGEGSRLTVL.

This clonotype was counted between two and nine times. The chain uses TRBV20-1 and TRBJ1-2; D may be TRBD1 (6 bases). This CDR3 comprises 11 residues. Trimming removed 4 bases from V and 8 bases from J, with 11 bases in between. From germline, CDR1 is DFQATT and CDR2 SNEGSKA (reference sequence). In nucleotides, the CDR3 is TGCAGTGCTAACGGACAGAGGGGCTACACCTTC. Protein product: CSANGQRGYTF.

The rearrangement joins TRBV3-1 to TRBJ2-7, with no clear D. CDR3 length equals 13 residues. Germline CDR1 is LGHDT and CDR2 is YNNKEL (reference sequence). CDR3 protein: CASSQDLSYEQNV. The CDR3 DNA sequence: TGTGCCAGCAGCCAAGATCTTTCCTACGAGCAGAACGTC.

This clonotype has ten or more counts. The genes are TRBV20-1 and TRBJ2-3; D ambiguous. The CDR3 is made up of 14 amino acids. Germline V gives CDR1 DFQATT, CDR2 SNEGSKA (reference sequence). Trimming removed 6 bases at V and 2 bases at J, with 15 bases between. The CDR3 loop reads CSAPAEWPTDTQYF. CDR3 DNA sequence: TGCAGTGCCCCAGCCGAATGGCCCACAGATACGCAGTATTTT.

This clonotype showed up many times. This chain links TRBV6-1 with TRBJ1-5; TRBD1 matches 9 bases. CDR1 is MNHNS and CDR2 is SASEGT in the germline V gene. The CDR3 consists of 14 residues. The trim removed 3 bases at V and 9 bases at J, leaving 6 bases unmatched. CDR3 protein: CASSDWDRAGPQHF. The CDR3 nucleotides are TGTGCCAGCAGTGATTGGGACAGGGCAGGGCCCCAGCATTTT.

In its sample, this clonotype was seen a few times. The rearrangement uses TRBV7-2 and TRBJ2-7; possibly TRBD2 for D (7 bases). Trimming stripped 1 base from V and 2 bases from J, with 9 bases between. The CDR3 is 14 residues long. The germline V gene has CDR1 SGHTA and CDR2 FQGNSA. CDR3 region: CASSLVGGPYEQYV. The CDR3 DNA reads as TGTGCCAGCAGCTTAGTCGGGGGGCCCTACGAGCAGTACGTC.

This clonotype was found a few times. V usage is TRBV20-1 and J usage is TRBJ1-4, with 7 bases identical to TRBD1. The CDR3 contains 14 residues. CDR1 is DFQATT and CDR2 is SNEGSKA in the germline V gene (reference sequence). Trimming took 6 bases from V and 5 from J; bases not matched to a gene: 9. The CDR3, as DNA: TGCAGTGCCCAGGGGGGGGCCTTCAATGAAAAACTGTTTTTT. As protein: CSAQGGAFNEKLFF.

This clonotype was detected many times. This sequence joins TRBV6-1 and TRBJ2-5; maybe TRBD2 (6 bases). Germline CDR1 MNHNS, CDR2 SASEGT. Trimming took 5 bases from V and 2 from J, leaving 15 bases between them. The CDR3 length is 15 residues. In DNA form, the CDR3 reads TGTGCCAGCAGTTACGCGTCGGCGGGACAAGAGACCCAGTACTTC. Protein: CASSYASAGQETQYF.

V usage is TRBV11-3 and J usage is TRBJ2-1; no reliable D call. The CDR3 runs 13 residues. V lost 0 bases and J lost 6, with 6 bases in between. Germline V gene lookup returns CDR1 SGHNT and CDR2 YENEEA. CDR3 DNA: TGTGCCAGCAGCTTAGATCTCCTCAATGAGCAGTTCTTC. As protein: CASSLDLLNEQFF.

This chain links TRBV19 with TRBJ2-3; tentative D call: TRBD2 (5 bases). V gave up 9 bases and J gave up 1 base, with 11 bases separating them. CDR1 and CDR2 from the germline V gene are LNHDA and SQIVND (reference sequence). The CDR3 sequence is 13 residues long. The CDR3 nucleotides are TGTGCCAGCAAGGAGCGGCGCACAGATACGCAGTATTTT. It yields the protein CASKERRTDTQYF.

This clonotype was picked up a small number of times. The V and J genes are TRBV6-6 and TRBJ1-2, with TRBD1 matching 8 bases. The trim removed 1 base at V and 3 bases at J, leaving 7 bases unmatched. Germline CDR1 reads MNHNY; CDR2 reads SVGAGI (reference sequence). CDR3 length equals 16 residues. The CDR3 loop is CASSYYSDRAYYGYTF. In DNA, the CDR3 is TGTGCCAGCAGTTACTACTCGGACAGGGCTTACTATGGCTACACCTTC.

This clonotype was seen ten or more times. The rearrangement joins TRBV27 to TRBJ1-2; 7 bases align to TRBD1. Germline V gives CDR1 MNHEY, CDR2 SMNVEV (reference sequence). With 2 bases clipped from V and 8 bases from J, the junction kept 8 bases outside the gene matches. The CDR3 covers 14 residues. The CDR3 region is CASSLLPGGWGYTF. The CDR3 coding sequence is TGTGCCAGCAGTTTACTACCAGGGGGATGGGGCTACACCTTC.

This clonotype turned up a few times. One junction end disagrees with the germline gene, perhaps due to a read error. V is TRBV19 and J is TRBJ1-2; D remains ambiguous. Germline-derived CDR1 and CDR2 are LNHDA and SQIVND (reference sequence). This CDR3 has 15 amino acids. The CDR3 DNA follows: TGTGTCAGTTCCCCTCCACCGATAAACCCATATGGCTACACCTTC. Translated: CVSSPPPINPYGYTF.

This clonotype was detected ten times or more. V usage is TRBV28 and J usage is TRBJ2-7, with 7 bases identical to TRBD1. The CDR3 loop spans 14 amino acids. The germline V gene has CDR1 MDHEN and CDR2 SYDVKM. After removal of 4 bases from V and 3 bases from J, the junction contained 6 bases not matched to a gene. CDR3 protein: CASSSGTAFYEQYV. As DNA, the CDR3 is TGTGCCAGCAGTTCCGGGACAGCCTTCTACGAGCAGTACGTC.

This clonotype turned up a few times. This chain uses TRBV19 with TRBJ2-3; D is unclear. V was trimmed by 8 bases and J by 4 bases, leaving 10 bases between them. This CDR3 is built from 12 residues. Per the germline V gene, CDR1 is LNHDA and CDR2 is SQIVND (reference sequence). CDR3 amino acids: CASRTGADTQYF. The CDR3 nucleotides read TGTGCCAGTCGGACGGGCGCAGATACGCAGTATTTT.

This clonotype was counted at least ten times. This chain links TRBV6-1 with TRBJ2-3; no reliable D call. From germline, CDR1 is MNHNS and CDR2 SASEGT. The CDR3 loop spans 13 amino acids. Between the trimmed V and J ends, which lost 5 bases and 4 bases, there was a span of 10 bases. CDR3 in amino acids: CASSRFSADTQYF. The CDR3 DNA reads TGTGCCAGCAGTCGGTTCTCAGCAGATACGCAGTATTTT.

Worth noting for this clonotype: An end of the junction differs from the germline gene, which may be a read error. The rearrangement links TRBV14 to TRBJ1-2, with a possible D match to TRBD1 (5 bases). The CDR3 totals 13 residues. CDR1 and CDR2 from the germline V gene are SGHDN and FVKESK. The CDR3 protein is CASGQGVLYGYTF. The CDR3 coding sequence is TGTGCCAGCGGCCAAGGGGTACTCTATGGCTACACCTTC.

In its sample, this clonotype was seen many times. This rearrangement joins TRBV27 to TRBJ2-7; the match to TRBD1 covers 7 bases. The CDR3 is made up of 13 amino acids. Per germline, CDR1 MNHEY and CDR2 SMNVEV (reference sequence). J gave up 4 bases and V 2 bases, and 2 bases lay outside the gene matches. The CDR3: CASSLAGGYEQYV. As DNA, the CDR3 is TGTGCCAGCAGTTTAGCAGGGGGTTACGAGCAGTACGTC.